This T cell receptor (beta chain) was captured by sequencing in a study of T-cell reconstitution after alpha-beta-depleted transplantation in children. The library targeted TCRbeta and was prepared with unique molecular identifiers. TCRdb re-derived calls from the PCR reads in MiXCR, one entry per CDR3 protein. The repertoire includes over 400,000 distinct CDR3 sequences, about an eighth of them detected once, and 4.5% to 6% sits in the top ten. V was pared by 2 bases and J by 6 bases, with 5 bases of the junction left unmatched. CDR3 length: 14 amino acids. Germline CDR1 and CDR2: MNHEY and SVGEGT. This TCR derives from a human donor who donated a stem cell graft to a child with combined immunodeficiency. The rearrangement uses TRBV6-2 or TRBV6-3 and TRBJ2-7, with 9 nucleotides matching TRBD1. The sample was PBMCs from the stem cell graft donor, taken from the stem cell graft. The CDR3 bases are TGTGCCAGCAGTTACGGGACAGGGCGTGCCGAGCAGTACTTC. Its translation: CASSYGTGRAEQYF.